This T cell receptor beta chain was identified during a study of T-cell reconstitution after alpha-beta-depleted transplantation in children. Many counts were recorded for this clonotype. The antigen remains unidentified. Study-wide results and limits: Some patients' high day-60 TCRbeta diversity was attributed to recipient cells surviving conditioning.

Unmatched junction bases numbered 8, after V lost 2 bases and J lost 4 bases. The CDR3 runs 17 residues. Germline values: CDR1 SGHAT, CDR2 FQNNGV. As it was prepared, the TCRbeta library received unique molecular identifiers. TCRdb used MiXCR to reprocess the PCR reads, holding one entry per CDR3 protein. In the table there are 250,000 to 300,000 distinct CDR3 sequences, 11% of which are singletons. J is TRBJ2-5 and V is TRBV11-2; 12 nucleotides agree with TRBD2. The clonotype was recovered from a male patient between 2 and 10 years old who had a stem cell transplant for chronic granulomatous disease, so the T cells may come from the graft donor. Sequencing was performed on peripheral blood, taken 180 days after TCRalphabeta/CD19-depleted stem cell transplant. DNA for the CDR3: TGTGCCAGCAGCTTAAACGGACTAGCGGGATTAGTAGAGACCCAGTACTTC. It is translated as CASSLNGLAGLVETQYF.